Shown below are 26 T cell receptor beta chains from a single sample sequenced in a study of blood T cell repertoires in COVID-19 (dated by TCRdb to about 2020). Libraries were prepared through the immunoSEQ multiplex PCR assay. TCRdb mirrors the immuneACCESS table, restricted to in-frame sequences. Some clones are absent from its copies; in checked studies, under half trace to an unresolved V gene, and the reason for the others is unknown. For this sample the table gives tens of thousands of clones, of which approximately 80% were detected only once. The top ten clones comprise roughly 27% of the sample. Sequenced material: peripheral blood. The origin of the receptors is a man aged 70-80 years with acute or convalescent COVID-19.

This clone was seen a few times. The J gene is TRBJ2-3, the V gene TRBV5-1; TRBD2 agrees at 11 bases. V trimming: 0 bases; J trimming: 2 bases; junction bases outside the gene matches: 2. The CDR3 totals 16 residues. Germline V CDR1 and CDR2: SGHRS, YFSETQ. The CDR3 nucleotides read TGCGCCAGCAGCTTGGAGACTAGCGGGGTCACAGATACGCAGTATTTT. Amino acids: CASSLETSGVTDTQYF.

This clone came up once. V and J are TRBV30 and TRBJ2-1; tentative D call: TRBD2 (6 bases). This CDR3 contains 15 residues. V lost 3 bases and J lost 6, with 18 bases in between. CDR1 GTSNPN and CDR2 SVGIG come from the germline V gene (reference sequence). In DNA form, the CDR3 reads TGTGCCTGGAGGCGCCCTGGGGGACTCTTCAATGAGCAGTTCTTC. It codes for CAWRRPGGLFNEQFF. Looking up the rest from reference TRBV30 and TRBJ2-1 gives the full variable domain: SQTIHQWPATLVQPVGSPLSLECTVEGTSNPNLYWYRQAAGRGLQLLFYSVGIGQISSEVPQNLSASRPQDRQFILSSKKLLLSDSGFYLCAWRRPGGLFNEQFFGPGTRLTVL.

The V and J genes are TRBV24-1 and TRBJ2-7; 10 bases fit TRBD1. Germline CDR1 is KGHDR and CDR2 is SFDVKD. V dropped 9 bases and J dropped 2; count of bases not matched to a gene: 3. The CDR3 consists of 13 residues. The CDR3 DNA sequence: TGTGCCACCTCCGGGACAGGGGCCTACGAGCAGTACTTC. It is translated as CATSGTGAYEQYF.

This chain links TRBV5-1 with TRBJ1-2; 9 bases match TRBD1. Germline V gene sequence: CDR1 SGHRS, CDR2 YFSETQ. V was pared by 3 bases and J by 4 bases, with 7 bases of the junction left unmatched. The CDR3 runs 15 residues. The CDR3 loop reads CASSSPGQGLYGYTF. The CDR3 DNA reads TGCGCCAGCAGCTCGCCGGGACAGGGACTCTATGGCTACACCTTC.

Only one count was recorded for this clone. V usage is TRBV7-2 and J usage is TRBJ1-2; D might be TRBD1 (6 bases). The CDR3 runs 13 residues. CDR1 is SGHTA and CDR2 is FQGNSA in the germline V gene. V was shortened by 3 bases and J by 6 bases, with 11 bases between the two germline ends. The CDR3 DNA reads TGTGCCAGCAGCTTTTTACAGGGTCATGGCTACACCTTC. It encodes CASSFLQGHGYTF.

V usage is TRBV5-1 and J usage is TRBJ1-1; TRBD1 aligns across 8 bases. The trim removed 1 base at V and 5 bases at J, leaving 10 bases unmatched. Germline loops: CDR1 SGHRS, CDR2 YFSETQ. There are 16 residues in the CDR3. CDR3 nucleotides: TGCGCCAGCAGCTTGCTGGCAGGGGGCGCACTTACTGAAGCTTTCTTT. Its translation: CASSLLAGGALTEAFF. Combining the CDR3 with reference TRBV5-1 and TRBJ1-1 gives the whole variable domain KAGVTQTPRYLIKTRGQQVTLSCSPISGHRSVSWYQQTPGQGLQFLFEYFSETQRNKGNFPGRFSGRQFSNSRSEMNVSTLELGDSALYLCASSLLAGGALTEAFFGQGTRLTVV.

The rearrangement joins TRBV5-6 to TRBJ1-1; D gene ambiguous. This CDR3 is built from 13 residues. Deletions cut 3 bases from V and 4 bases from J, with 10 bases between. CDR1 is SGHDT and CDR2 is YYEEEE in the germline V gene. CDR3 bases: TGTGCCAGCAGCTACGGGGTGGGCACTGAAGCTTTCTTT. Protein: CASSYGVGTEAFF. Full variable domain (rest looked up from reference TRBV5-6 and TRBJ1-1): DAGVTQSPTHLIKTRGQQVTLRCSPKSGHDTVSWYQQALGQGPQFIFQYYEEEERQRGNFPDRFSGHQFPNYSSELNVNALLLGDSALYLCASSYGVGTEAFFGQGTRLTVV.

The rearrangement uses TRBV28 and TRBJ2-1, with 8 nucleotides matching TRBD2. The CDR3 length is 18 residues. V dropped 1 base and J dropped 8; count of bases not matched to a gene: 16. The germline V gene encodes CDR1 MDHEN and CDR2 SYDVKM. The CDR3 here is CASSLSSLAGSPGHEQFF. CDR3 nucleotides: TGTGCCAGCAGTTTATCTTCCCTAGCGGGCTCCCCGGGGCATGAGCAGTTCTTC.

CDR3 coding DNA: TGTGCCAGCAGCTCACAGCCACAGGGGGCCGGGGAGCTGTTTTTT. Amino acid sequence: CASSSQPQGAGELFF. This chain links TRBV5-6 with TRBJ2-2, with 8 bases identical to TRBD1. Germline lookup yields CDR1 SGHDT and CDR2 YYEEEE. V dropped 3 bases and J dropped 6; count of bases not matched to a gene: 7. This CDR3 comprises 15 residues.

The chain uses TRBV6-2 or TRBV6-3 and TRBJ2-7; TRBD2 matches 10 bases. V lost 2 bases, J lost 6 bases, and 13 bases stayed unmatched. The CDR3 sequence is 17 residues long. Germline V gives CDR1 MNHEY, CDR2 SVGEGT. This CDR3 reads CASSYPRAGGPQVEQYF. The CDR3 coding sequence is TGTGCCAGCAGTTACCCGAGAGCGGGAGGGCCTCAGGTCGAGCAGTACTTC.

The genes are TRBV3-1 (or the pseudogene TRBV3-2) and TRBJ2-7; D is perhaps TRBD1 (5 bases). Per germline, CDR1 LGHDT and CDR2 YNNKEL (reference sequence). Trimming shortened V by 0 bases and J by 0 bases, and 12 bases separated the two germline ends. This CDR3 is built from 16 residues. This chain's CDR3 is CASSQDSGSNSYEQYF. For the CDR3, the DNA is TGTGCCAGCAGCCAAGATTCAGGGTCTAACTCCTACGAGCAGTACTTC.

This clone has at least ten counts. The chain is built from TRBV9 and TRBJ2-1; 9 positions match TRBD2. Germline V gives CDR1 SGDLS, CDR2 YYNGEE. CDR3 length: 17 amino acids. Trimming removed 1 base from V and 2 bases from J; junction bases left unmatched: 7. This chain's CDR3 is CASSVSRSGGTYNEQFF. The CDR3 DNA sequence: TGTGCCAGCAGCGTATCACGTAGCGGGGGAACCTACAATGAGCAGTTCTTC.

CDR3: CASSVTGTGAYEQYF. The CDR3 DNA reads TGTGCCAGCAGCGTAACCGGGACAGGGGCCTACGAGCAGTACTTC. The genes are TRBV11-1 and TRBJ2-7; TRBD1 matches at 10 bases. Trimming took 5 bases from V and 2 from J; bases not matched to a gene: 6. There are 15 residues in the CDR3. Germline CDR1 and CDR2: SGHAT and FQDESV (reference sequence).

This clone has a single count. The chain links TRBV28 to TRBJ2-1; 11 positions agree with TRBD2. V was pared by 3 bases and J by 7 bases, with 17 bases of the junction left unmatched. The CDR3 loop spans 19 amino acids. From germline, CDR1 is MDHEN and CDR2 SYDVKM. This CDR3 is CASSFPGTGLAGGGNEQFF. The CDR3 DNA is TGTGCCAGCAGTTTCCCAGGGACGGGGCTAGCGGGAGGTGGGAATGAGCAGTTCTTC.

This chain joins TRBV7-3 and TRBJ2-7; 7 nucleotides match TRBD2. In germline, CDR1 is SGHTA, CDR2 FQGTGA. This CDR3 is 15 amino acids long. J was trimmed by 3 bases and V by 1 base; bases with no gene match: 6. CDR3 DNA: TGTGCCAGCAGCTTAAACCCCGGCGGGAGCTACGAGCAGTACTTC. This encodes CASSLNPGGSYEQYF.

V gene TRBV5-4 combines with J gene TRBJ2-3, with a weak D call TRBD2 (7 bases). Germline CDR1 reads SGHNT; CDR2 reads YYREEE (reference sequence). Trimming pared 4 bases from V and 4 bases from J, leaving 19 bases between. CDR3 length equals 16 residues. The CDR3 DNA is TGTGCCAGCAGCGAAGGGGGGGGGTCTTGGGCAGATACGCAGTATTTT. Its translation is CASSEGGGSWADTQYF.

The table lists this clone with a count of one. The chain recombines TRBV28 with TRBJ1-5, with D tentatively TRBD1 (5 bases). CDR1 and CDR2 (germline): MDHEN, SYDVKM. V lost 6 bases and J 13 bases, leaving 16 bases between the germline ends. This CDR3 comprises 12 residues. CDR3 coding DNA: TGTGCCAGCAGCCTCACTACAGGAAGACAGCATTTT. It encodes CASSLTTGRQHF.

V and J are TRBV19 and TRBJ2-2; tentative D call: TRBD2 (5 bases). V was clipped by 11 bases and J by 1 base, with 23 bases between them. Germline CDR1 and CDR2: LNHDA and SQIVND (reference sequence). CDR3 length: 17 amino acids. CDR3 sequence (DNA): TGTGCCTCCCAAAAGGGCAGGCCGGGATGGAACACCGGGGAGCTGTTTTTT. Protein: CASQKGRPGWNTGELFF.

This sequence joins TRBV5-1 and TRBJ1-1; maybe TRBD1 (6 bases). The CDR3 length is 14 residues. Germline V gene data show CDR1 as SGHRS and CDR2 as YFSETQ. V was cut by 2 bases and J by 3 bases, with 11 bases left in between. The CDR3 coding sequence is TGCGCCAGCAGCTTCGTAGGGGGGGACACTGAAGCTTTCTTT. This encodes CASSFVGGDTEAFF.

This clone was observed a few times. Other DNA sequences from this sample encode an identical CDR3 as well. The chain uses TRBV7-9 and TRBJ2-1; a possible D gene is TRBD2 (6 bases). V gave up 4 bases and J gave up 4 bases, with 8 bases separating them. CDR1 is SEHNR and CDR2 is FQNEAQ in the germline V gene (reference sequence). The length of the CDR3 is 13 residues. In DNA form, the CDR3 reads TGTGCCAGCAGCTCGGGACTTTACAATGAGCAGTTCTTC. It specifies CASSSGLYNEQFF.

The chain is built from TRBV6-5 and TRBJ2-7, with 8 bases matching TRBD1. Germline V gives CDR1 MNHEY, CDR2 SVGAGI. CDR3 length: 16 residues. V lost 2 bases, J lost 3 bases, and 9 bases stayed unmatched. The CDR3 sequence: CASSYEVTGGIYEQYF. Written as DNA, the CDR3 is TGTGCCAGCAGTTACGAGGTCACAGGGGGGATCTACGAGCAGTACTTC.

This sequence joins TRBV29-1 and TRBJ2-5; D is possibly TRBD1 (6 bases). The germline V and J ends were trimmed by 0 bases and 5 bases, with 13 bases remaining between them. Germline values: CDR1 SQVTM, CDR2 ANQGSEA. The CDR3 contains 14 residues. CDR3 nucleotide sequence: TGCAGCGTTGAAGATCTGGCAACAGGGGAGACCCAGTACTTC. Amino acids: CSVEDLATGETQYF.

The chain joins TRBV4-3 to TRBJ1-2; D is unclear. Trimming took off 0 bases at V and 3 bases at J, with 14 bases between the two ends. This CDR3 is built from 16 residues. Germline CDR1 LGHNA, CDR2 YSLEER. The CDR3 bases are TGCGCCAGCAGCCAAGAGCCGACCGGGTACGACTATGGCTACACCTTC. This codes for CASSQEPTGYDYGYTF.

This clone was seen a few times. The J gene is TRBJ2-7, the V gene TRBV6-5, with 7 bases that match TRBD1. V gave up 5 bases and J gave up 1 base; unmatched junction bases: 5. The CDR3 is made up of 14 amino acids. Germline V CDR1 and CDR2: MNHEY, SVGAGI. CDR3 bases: TGTGCCAGCAGTCAGACAGGGTCGTCCTACGAGCAGTACTTC. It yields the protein CASSQTGSSYEQYF.

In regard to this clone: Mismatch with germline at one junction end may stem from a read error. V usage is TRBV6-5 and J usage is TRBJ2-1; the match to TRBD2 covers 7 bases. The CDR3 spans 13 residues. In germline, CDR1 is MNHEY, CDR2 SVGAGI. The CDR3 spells CASSYRDYDEQFF. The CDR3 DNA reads TGTGCCAGCAGTTACCGGGACTACGATGAGCAGTTCTTC.

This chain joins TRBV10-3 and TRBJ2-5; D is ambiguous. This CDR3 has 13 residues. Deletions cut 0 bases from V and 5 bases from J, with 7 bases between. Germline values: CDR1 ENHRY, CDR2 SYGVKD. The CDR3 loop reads CAISESSRETQYF. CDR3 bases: TGTGCCATCAGTGAGTCGTCTAGGGAGACCCAGTACTTC.